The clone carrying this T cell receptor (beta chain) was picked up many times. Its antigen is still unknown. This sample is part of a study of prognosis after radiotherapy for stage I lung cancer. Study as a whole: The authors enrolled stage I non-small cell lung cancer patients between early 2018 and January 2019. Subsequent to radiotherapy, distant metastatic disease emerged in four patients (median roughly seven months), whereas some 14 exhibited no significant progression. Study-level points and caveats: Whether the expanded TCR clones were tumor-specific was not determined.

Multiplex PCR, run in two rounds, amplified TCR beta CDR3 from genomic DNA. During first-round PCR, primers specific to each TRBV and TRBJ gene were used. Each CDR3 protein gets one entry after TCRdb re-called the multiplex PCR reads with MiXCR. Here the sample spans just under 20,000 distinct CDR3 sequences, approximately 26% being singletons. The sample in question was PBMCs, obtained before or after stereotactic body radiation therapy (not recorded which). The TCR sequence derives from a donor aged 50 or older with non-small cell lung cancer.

The CDR3 reads CATRPNTGTVNTEAFF. DNA for the CDR3: TGTGCCACCAGGCCAAACACCGGGACAGTGAACACTGAAGCTTTCTTT. The chain joins TRBV24-1 to TRBJ1-1, with 7 bases lining up with TRBD1. V trimming: 7 bases; J trimming: 0 bases; junction bases outside the gene matches: 10. CDR3 length: 16 residues. CDR1 KGHDR and CDR2 SFDVKD come from the germline V gene.